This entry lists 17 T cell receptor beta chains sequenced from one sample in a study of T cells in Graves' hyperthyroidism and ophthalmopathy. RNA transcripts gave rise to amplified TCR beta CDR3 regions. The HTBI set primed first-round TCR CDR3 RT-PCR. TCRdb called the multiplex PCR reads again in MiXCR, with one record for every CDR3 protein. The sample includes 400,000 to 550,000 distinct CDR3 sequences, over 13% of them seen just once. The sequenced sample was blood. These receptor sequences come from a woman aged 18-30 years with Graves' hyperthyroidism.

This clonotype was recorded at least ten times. This chain's CDR3 is CASSKTDRWYGYTF. CDR3 DNA: TGTGCCAGCAGTAAAACCGATCGATGGTATGGCTACACCTTC. J is TRBJ1-2 and V is TRBV12-3 or TRBV12-4; no firm D call. V dropped 5 bases and J dropped 5 bases, with 15 bases sitting between them. The CDR3 runs to 14 residues.

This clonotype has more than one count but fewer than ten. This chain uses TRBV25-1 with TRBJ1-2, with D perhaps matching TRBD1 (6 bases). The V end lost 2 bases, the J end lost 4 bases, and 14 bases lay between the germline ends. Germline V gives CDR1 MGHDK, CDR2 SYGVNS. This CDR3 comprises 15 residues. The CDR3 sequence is CASSEEGGGVYGYTF. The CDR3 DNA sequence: TGTGCCAGCAGTGAAGAGGGGGGGGGGGTCTATGGCTACACCTTC.

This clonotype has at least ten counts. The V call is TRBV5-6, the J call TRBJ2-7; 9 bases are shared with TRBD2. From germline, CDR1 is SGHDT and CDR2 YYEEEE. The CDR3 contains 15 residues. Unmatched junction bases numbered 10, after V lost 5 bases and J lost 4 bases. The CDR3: CASSFVASGNYEQYV. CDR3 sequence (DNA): TGTGCCAGCAGTTTTGTGGCTAGCGGGAATTACGAGCAGTACGTC.

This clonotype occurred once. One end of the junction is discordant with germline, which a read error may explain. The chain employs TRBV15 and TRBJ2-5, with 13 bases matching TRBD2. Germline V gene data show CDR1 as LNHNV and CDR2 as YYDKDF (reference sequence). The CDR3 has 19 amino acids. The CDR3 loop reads CATSSPPTGLAGVGETRYF. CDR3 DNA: TGTGCCACCAGCAGTCCCCCCACTGGACTAGCGGGAGTTGGGGAGACCCGGTACTTC.

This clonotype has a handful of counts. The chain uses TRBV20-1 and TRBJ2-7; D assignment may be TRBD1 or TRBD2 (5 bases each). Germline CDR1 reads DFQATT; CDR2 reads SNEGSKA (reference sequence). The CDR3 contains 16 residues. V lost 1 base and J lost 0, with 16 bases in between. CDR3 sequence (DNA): TGCAGTGCTAGAGCGGTCGGGATTGGGGGCTCCTACGAGCAGTACTTC. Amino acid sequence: CSARAVGIGGSYEQYF.

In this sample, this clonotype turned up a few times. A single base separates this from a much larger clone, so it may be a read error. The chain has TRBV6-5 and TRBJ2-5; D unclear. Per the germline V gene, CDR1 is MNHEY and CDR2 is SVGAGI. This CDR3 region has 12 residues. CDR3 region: CASGYRRETQYF. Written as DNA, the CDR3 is TGTGCCAGCGGTTACCGAAGGGAGACCCAGTACTTC.

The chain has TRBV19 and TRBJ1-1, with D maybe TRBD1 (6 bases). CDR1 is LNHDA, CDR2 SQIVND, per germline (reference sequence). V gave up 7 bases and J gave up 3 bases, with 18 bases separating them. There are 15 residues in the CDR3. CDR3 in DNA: TGTGCCAGTACCCTAAAGGTAGGGGGGTACACTGAAGCTTTCTTT. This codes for CASTLKVGGYTEAFF.

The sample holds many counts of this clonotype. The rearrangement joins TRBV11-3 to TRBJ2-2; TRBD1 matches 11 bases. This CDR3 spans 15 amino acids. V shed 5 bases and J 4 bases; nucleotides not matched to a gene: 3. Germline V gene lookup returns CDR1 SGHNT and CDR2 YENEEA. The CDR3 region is CASSVGTGGTGELFF. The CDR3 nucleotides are TGTGCCAGCAGCGTCGGGACAGGGGGCACCGGGGAGCTGTTTTTT.

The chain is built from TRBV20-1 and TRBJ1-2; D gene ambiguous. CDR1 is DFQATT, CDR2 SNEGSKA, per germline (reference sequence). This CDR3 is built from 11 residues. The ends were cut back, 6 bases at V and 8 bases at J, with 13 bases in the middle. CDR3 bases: TGCAGTGCCGCCACTCGGAGCGGCTACACCTTC. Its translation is CSAATRSGYTF.

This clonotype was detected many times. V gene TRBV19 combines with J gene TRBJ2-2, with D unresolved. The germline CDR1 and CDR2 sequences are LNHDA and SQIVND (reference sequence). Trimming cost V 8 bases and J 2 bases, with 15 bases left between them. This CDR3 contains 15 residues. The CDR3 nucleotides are TGTGCCAGTCCTCGACTGGACGACAACACCGGGGAGCTGTTTTTT. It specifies CASPRLDDNTGELFF.

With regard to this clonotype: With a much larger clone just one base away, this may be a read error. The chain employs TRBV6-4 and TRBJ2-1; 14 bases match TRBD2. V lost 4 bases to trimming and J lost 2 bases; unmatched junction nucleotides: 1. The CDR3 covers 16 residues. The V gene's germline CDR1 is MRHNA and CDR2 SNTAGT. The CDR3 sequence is CASSGGLAGAYNEQFF. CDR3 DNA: TGTGCCAGCAGTGGGGGACTAGCGGGGGCCTACAATGAGCAGTTCTTC.

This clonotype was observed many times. CDR3 nucleotides: TGTGCCAGCTCACCATTAAGGTTGACGGGGAATTCACCCCTCCACTTT. The encoded protein is CASSPLRLTGNSPLHF. The J gene is TRBJ1-6, the V gene TRBV18, with no clear D. The CDR3 spans 16 residues. Germline CDR1 and CDR2: KGHSH and LQKENI. V dropped 2 bases and J dropped 7 bases, with 15 bases sitting between them.

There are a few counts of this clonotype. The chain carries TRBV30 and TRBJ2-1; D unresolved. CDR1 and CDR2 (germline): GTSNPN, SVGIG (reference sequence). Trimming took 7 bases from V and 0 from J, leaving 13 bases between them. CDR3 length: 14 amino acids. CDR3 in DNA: TGTGCCTCAGACGGTCTCAGCTCCTACAATGAGCAGTTCTTC. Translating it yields CASDGLSSYNEQFF.

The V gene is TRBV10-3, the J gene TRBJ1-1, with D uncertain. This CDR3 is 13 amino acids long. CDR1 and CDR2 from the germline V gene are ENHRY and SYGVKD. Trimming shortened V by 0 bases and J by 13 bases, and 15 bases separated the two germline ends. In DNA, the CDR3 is TGTGCCATCAGTGAGTCGCCAGACCAACGGGGTTTCTTT. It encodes CAISESPDQRGFF.

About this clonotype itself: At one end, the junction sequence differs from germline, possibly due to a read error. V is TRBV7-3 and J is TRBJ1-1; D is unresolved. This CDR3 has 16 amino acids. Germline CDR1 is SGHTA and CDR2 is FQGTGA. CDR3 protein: CASSLESADHGTEALF. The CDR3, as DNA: TGTGCCAGCAGCTTAGAATCGGCAGACCATGGCACTGAAGCTCTCTTT.

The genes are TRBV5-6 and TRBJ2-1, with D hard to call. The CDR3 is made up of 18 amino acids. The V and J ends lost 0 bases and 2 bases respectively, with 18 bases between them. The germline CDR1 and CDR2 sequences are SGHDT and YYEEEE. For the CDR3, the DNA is TGTGCCAGCAGCTTGGTTGGGTGGGCTCCGATCCCCTACAATGAGCAGTTCTTC. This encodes CASSLVGWAPIPYNEQFF.

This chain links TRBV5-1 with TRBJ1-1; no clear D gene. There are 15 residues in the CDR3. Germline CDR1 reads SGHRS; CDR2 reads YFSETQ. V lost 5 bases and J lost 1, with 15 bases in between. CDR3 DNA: TGCGCCAGCAGGGGGTTTGGTCAGGCGAACACTGAAGCTTTCTTT. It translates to CASRGFGQANTEAFF.